These 32 T cell receptor beta chains came from one sample sequenced in a study of regulatory T cells in long-lasting Graves disease. This sample's time point: newly diagnosed GD, antithyroid drugs for less than 3 months. There was RNA extracted from PBMCs, and the TCR library was made from it. iRepertoire HTBI primers and Arm-PCR of CDR3 regions built TCR beta libraries. Via MiXCR, TCRdb re-called the multiplex PCR reads, giving one row per CDR3 protein. The sample lists approximately 300,000 distinct CDR3 sequences; more than 15% were seen once. This material consisted of peripheral blood mononuclear cells (PBMCs), taken at new diagnosis, from a patient treated with antithyroid drugs. Receptors were obtained from a female donor with Graves disease.

This clonotype was observed many times. The V and J genes are TRBV28 and TRBJ2-3; 10 bases fit TRBD2. There are 16 residues in the CDR3. Germline V gene sequence: CDR1 MDHEN, CDR2 SYDVKM. Unmatched junction bases numbered 5, after V lost 3 bases and J lost 2 bases. CDR3 coding DNA: TGTGCCAGCAGTTTTGAAACTAGCGGGATCACAGATACGCAGTATTTT. The encoded protein is CASSFETSGITDTQYF.

Worth noting for this clonotype: This likely traces to a read error, being one base from a far larger clone. The rearrangement joins TRBV11-2 to TRBJ2-5; tentatively, D is TRBD2 (6 bases). The DNA end favors TRBJ2-1, so the J call may be wrong. The CDR3 length is 14 residues. Germline V gene data show CDR1 as SGHAT and CDR2 as FQNNGV. Written as DNA, the CDR3 is TGTGCCAGCAGCTTACTGGGCGGGACCTACGAGCAGTTCTTC. Translated, it gives CASSLLGGTYEQFF.

There are many counts of this clonotype. J is TRBJ2-5 and V is TRBV4-1; 7 bases are shared with TRBD1. CDR1 is MGHRA and CDR2 is YSYEKL in the germline V gene. The CDR3 has 13 amino acids. The trim removed 1 base at V and 5 bases at J, leaving 1 base unmatched. The CDR3 sequence: CASSQGGGETQYF. The DNA for the CDR3 is TGCGCCAGCAGCCAAGGAGGGGGCGAGACCCAGTACTTC.

This clonotype has at least ten counts. The rearrangement links TRBV28 to TRBJ2-1; TRBD2 agrees at 11 bases. Trimming took 3 bases from V and 4 from J; bases not matched to a gene: 23. The CDR3 contains 22 residues. Germline V gives CDR1 MDHEN, CDR2 SYDVKM. CDR3 DNA: TGTGCCAGCAGTTTCGATCAGGGCGTCACTAGCGGGAGACAACACACTTACAATGAGCAGTTCTTC. The encoded protein is CASSFDQGVTSGRQHTYNEQFF.

The chain has TRBV18 and TRBJ2-3, with D unresolved. The V and J ends lost 4 bases and 5 bases respectively, with 7 bases between them. Germline CDR1 reads KGHSH; CDR2 reads LQKENI. The CDR3 covers 12 residues. The CDR3 bases are TGTGCCAGCTCACGATCGGTAGATACGCAGTATTTT. It codes for CASSRSVDTQYF.

This clonotype was observed at least ten times. The V gene is TRBV19, the J gene TRBJ2-4; D could derive from TRBD1 or TRBD2 (5 bases each). The germline V and J ends were trimmed by 9 bases and 7 bases, with 22 bases remaining between them. The germline V gene encodes CDR1 LNHDA and CDR2 SQIVND (reference sequence). The CDR3 is 15 amino acids. CDR3 amino acids: CASQPGTIGRNIQYF. CDR3 coding DNA: TGTGCCAGCCAACCAGGGACCATAGGACGGAACATTCAGTACTTC.

This clonotype was counted ten times or more. The chain employs TRBV2 and TRBJ1-4, with TRBD1 as a possible D gene (6 bases). This CDR3 comprises 14 residues. The ends were cut back, 6 bases at V and 8 bases at J, with 16 bases in the middle. The germline gives CDR1 SNHLY, CDR2 FYNNEI. The CDR3 region is CASRPNGGREKLFF. The CDR3 DNA reads as TGTGCCAGCAGACCAAACGGGGGCCGCGAAAAACTGTTTTTT.

This clonotype came up many times. The V call is TRBV12-3 or TRBV12-4, the J call TRBJ1-2, with TRBD1 matching 7 bases. The CDR3 runs 13 residues. The V segment lost 5 bases and the J segment 10 bases; nucleotides outside the gene matches: 10. The CDR3 DNA reads as TGTGCCAGCAGTCCCATGGGACAGACGGTCTACACCTTC. Translating it yields CASSPMGQTVYTF.

Ten or more counts support this clonotype. The chain combines TRBV7-9 with TRBJ2-1; TRBD2 aligns across 8 bases. Germline assignment: CDR1 SEHNR and CDR2 FQNEAQ (reference sequence). The V gene end was trimmed by 1 base and the J gene end by 3 bases; junction bases not matched to a gene: 8. This CDR3 comprises 17 residues. Here the CDR3 DNA reads TGTGCCAGCAGCTTAGAGAGATTGGCGGGAGGCTACAATGAGCAGTTCTTC. This encodes CASSLERLAGGYNEQFF.

This clonotype has more than one count but fewer than ten. The chain joins TRBV6-1 to TRBJ2-5, with TRBD1 matching over 9 bases. There are 16 residues in the CDR3. Trimming took 5 bases from V and 5 from J; bases not matched to a gene: 12. From germline, CDR1 is MNHNS and CDR2 SASEGT. CDR3 sequence (DNA): TGTGCCAGCAGTCCGTCCGAAACAGGGGGCGGCGAGACCCAGTACTTC. Residues: CASSPSETGGGETQYF.

This clonotype has at least ten counts. The genes are TRBV7-2 and TRBJ2-7, with 7 bases fitting TRBD2. CDR3 length: 14 residues. The V and J ends lost 1 base and 5 bases, in that order; junction bases with no gene match: 5. Germline lookup yields CDR1 SGHTA and CDR2 FQGNSA. The CDR3 protein is CASSLGAGANEQYF. CDR3 sequence (DNA): TGTGCCAGCAGCTTAGGGGCGGGAGCGAACGAGCAGTACTTC.

This clonotype was recorded at least ten times. CDR3 sequence: CASSIVPGQGAEQYF. The CDR3 DNA reads TGTGCCAGTAGTATAGTCCCGGGACAGGGGGCCGAGCAGTACTTC. J is TRBJ2-7 and V is TRBV19; TRBD1 aligns across 12 bases. This CDR3 contains 15 residues. CDR1 and CDR2 (germline): LNHDA, SQIVND (reference sequence). Trimming removed 1 base from V and 6 bases from J; junction bases left unmatched: 4.

This clonotype was observed many times. The V and J genes are TRBV25-1 and TRBJ2-1; D possibly corresponds to TRBD1 (6 bases). Germline CDR1 and CDR2: MGHDK and SYGVNS. With 8 bases removed from V and 2 bases from J, the gap between germline ends came to 10 bases. The CDR3 runs to 13 residues. The CDR3, as DNA: TGTGCCAGCTCAGGGGATCCCTACAATGAGCAGTTCTTC. It is translated as CASSGDPYNEQFF.

This clonotype was found many times. CDR3 nucleotides: TGTGCCAGCTCACCATGGGCCAGGTCGAACACCGGGGAGCTGTTTTTT. Translated: CASSPWARSNTGELFF. The rearrangement links TRBV18 to TRBJ2-2; D remains ambiguous. The CDR3 totals 16 residues. Germline V gives CDR1 KGHSH, CDR2 LQKENI. V gave up 2 bases and J gave up 0 bases, with 10 bases separating them.

A note on this clonotype: This likely reflects a read error, since a far larger clone is one base away. Here the CDR3 omits its conserved ending phenylalanine or tryptophan, so a read error is the likely source. This chain links TRBV11-3 with TRBJ2-7; D might be TRBD1 (5 bases). Germline assignment: CDR1 SGHNT and CDR2 YENEEA. This CDR3 is built from 14 residues. The germline V and J ends were trimmed by 4 bases and 5 bases, with 15 bases remaining between them. Here the CDR3 reads CASSYEDPGNEQYS. CDR3 coding DNA: TGTGCCAGCAGCTACGAGGACCCAGGGAACGAGCAGTACTCC.

CDR3 loop: CSARPYAAGLNTEAFF. CDR3 nucleotides: TGCAGTGCTAGACCCTACGCGGCAGGATTGAACACTGAAGCTTTCTTT. The V gene is TRBV20-1, the J gene TRBJ1-1; D unresolved. CDR3 length: 16 amino acids. Germline V CDR1 and CDR2: DFQATT, SNEGSKA (reference sequence). Trimming shortened V by 2 bases and J by 0 bases, and 16 bases separated the two germline ends.

This clonotype was seen repeatedly, ten times or more. This chain connects TRBV4-1 to TRBJ1-1, with TRBD1 matching 8 bases. The germline gives CDR1 MGHRA, CDR2 YSYEKL. V shed 2 bases, J shed 6 bases, and the junction held 5 bases outside the gene matches. CDR3 length equals 14 residues. The CDR3 loop is CASSQMTGAAEAFF. DNA for the CDR3: TGCGCCAGCAGCCAAATGACAGGGGCCGCTGAAGCTTTCTTT.

This clonotype has ten or more counts. This sequence joins TRBV7-2 and TRBJ2-2, with D possibly being TRBD2 (6 bases). V shed 5 bases and J shed 4 bases, with 14 bases lying between them. The length of the CDR3 is 15 residues. Germline values: CDR1 SGHTA, CDR2 FQGNSA. In DNA form, the CDR3 reads TGTGCCAGCAGCCCAGAGGCGGGACTCACCGGGGAGCTGTTTTTT. This sequence encodes CASSPEAGLTGELFF. Combining the CDR3 with reference TRBV7-2 and TRBJ2-2 gives the whole variable domain GAGVSQSPSNKVTEKGKDVELRCDPISGHTALYWYRQSLGQGLEFLIYFQGNSAPDKSGLPSDRFSAERTGGSVSTLTIQRTQQEDSAVYLCASSPEAGLTGELFFGEGSRLTVL.

This clonotype was detected ten times or more. This rearrangement joins TRBV5-5 to TRBJ1-3; D gene ambiguous. The CDR3 has 15 amino acids. V was cut by 5 bases and J by 0 bases, with 12 bases left in between. CDR1 SGHKS and CDR2 YYEKEE come from the germline V gene (reference sequence). The chain's CDR3 is CASRAQASSGNTIYF. For the CDR3, the DNA is TGTGCCAGCAGGGCCCAGGCGAGCTCTGGAAACACCATATATTTT.

A few counts support this clonotype. The chain carries TRBV6-2 or TRBV6-3 and TRBJ2-3; unclear D gene. Trimming stripped 5 bases from V and 6 bases from J, with 9 bases between. From germline, CDR1 is MNHEY and CDR2 SVGEGT. This CDR3 contains 12 residues. The CDR3 nucleotides read TGTGCCAGCAGTGAAGTTGCGGATACGCAGTATTTT. As protein: CASSEVADTQYF.

V is TRBV29-1 and J is TRBJ1-1, with D possibly TRBD1 on 5 matching bases. Germline values: CDR1 SQVTM, CDR2 ANQGSEA. The ends were cut back, 4 bases at V and 4 bases at J, with 16 bases in the middle. There are 14 residues in the CDR3. The CDR3 loop is CSVAGGNSGTEAFF. CDR3 in DNA: TGCAGCGTTGCCGGGGGGAATAGTGGCACTGAAGCTTTCTTT.

The V and J genes are TRBV28 and TRBJ2-3; 7 nucleotides line up with TRBD1. The germline V gene encodes CDR1 MDHEN and CDR2 SYDVKM. The CDR3 contains 15 residues. V was pared by 6 bases and J by 1 base, with 7 bases of the junction left unmatched. The CDR3 is CASRGSTGGTDTQYF. DNA of the CDR3: TGTGCCAGCAGAGGCTCTACAGGGGGCACAGATACGCAGTATTTT.

In regard to this clonotype: A clone one base away is much larger, so this may be a read error. The rearrangement joins TRBV12-3 or TRBV12-4 to TRBJ1-5, with D possibly matching TRBD1 (5 bases). The CDR3 length is 16 residues. The CDR3 DNA reads as TGTGCCAGCATGGCGGTAGGGGTTAAGAGCAATCGGCCCCAGCATTTT. Translated, it gives CASMAVGVKSNRPQHF.

The chain uses TRBV5-1 and TRBJ2-3; 7 bases align to TRBD2. Germline CDR1 is SGHRS and CDR2 is YFSETQ. There are 15 residues in the CDR3. J lost 0 bases, V lost 2 bases, and 3 bases had no gene match. DNA for the CDR3: TGCGCCAGCAGCTTTCTAGCGGCTAGCACAGATACGCAGTATTTT. Protein sequence: CASSFLAASTDTQYF.

About this clonotype: With a much larger clone just one base away, this may be a read error. This chain uses TRBV3-1 with TRBJ2-3; 12 bases fit TRBD2. The J call may be in error: the DNA end matches TRBJ2-1 better. CDR3 length equals 16 residues. Per the germline V gene, CDR1 is LGHDT and CDR2 is YNNKEL (reference sequence). The CDR3 bases are TGTGCCAGCAGCCAAGTTGGACTAGCGGGACTCTACGAGCAGTTCTTC. It encodes CASSQVGLAGLYEQFF.

On this clonotype itself: A read error is possible here, since a much larger clone lies one base away. In DNA form, the CDR3 reads TGTGCCAGCAGTTTATTCCGGAGCGGGAGTTCCTACAATGAGCAGTTCTTC. Protein sequence: CASSLFRSGSSYNEQFF. The gene calls are TRBV2 and TRBJ2-1, with TRBD2 matching 8 bases. V was clipped by 5 bases and J by 1 base; unmatched bases: 10. The germline CDR1 and CDR2 sequences are SNHLY and FYNNEI. The CDR3 spans 17 residues.

This clonotype appeared many times. V is TRBV2 and J is TRBJ2-1, with 12 bases matching TRBD2. CDR1 is SNHLY, CDR2 FYNNEI, per germline. The CDR3 loop spans 15 amino acids. V dropped 5 bases and J dropped 4; count of bases not matched to a gene: 3. CDR3 region: CASSSTSGSYNEQFF. DNA of the CDR3: TGTGCCAGCAGTTCGACTAGCGGGAGTTACAATGAGCAGTTCTTC.

This clonotype was seen at least ten times. V and J are TRBV2 and TRBJ2-7; D unresolved. Per the germline V gene, CDR1 is SNHLY and CDR2 is FYNNEI. V was pared by 5 bases and J by 4 bases, with 15 bases between. This CDR3 contains 14 residues. In DNA, the CDR3 is TGTGCCAGCAGTCCCGGGCCCTTGGGTTACGAGCAGTACTTC. Translating gives CASSPGPLGYEQYF. The whole variable domain, filled in from reference TRBV2 and TRBJ2-7, reads EPEVTQTPSHQVTQMGQEVILRCVPISNHLYFYWYRQILGQKVEFLVSFYNNEISEKSEIFDDQFSVERPDGSNFTLKIRSTKLEDSAMYFCASSPGPLGYEQYFGPGTRLTVT.

At least ten counts were recorded for this clonotype. This rearrangement joins TRBV11-3 to TRBJ2-7; unclear D gene. The V and J ends lost 2 bases and 3 bases respectively, with 17 bases between them. Germline V gene lookup returns CDR1 SGHNT and CDR2 YENEEA. The CDR3 runs 16 residues. CDR3 sequence (DNA): TGTGCCAGCAGCTTATATTTTGGGAATCCGATCTACGAGCAGTACTTC. Residues: CASSLYFGNPIYEQYF.

This clonotype has a count of ten or more. CDR3: CSAGLLAGGILSYEQYF. CDR3 coding DNA: TGCAGTGCAGGACTACTAGCGGGAGGGATCCTCTCCTACGAGCAGTACTTC. V and J are TRBV20-1 and TRBJ2-7; 13 bases map to TRBD2. V lost 6 bases to trimming and J lost 0 bases; unmatched junction nucleotides: 11. CDR3 length: 17 residues. Germline values: CDR1 DFQATT, CDR2 SNEGSKA (reference sequence).

This clonotype was seen many times. The chain carries TRBV6-2 or TRBV6-3 and TRBJ2-7; 9 positions agree with TRBD1. The CDR3 runs 16 residues. Trimming at V came to 7 bases and at J to 6 bases, leaving 16 bases not matched to a gene. CDR1 is MNHEY and CDR2 is SVGEGT in the germline V gene. CDR3 amino acids: CASTHTTRDRVGEQYF. The CDR3 DNA reads as TGTGCCAGCACCCACACGACCCGGGACAGGGTTGGCGAGCAGTACTTC.

The chain links TRBV6-1 to TRBJ2-5, with D perhaps matching TRBD1 (6 bases). The CDR3 is 14 residues long. V lost 6 bases and J 5 bases, leaving 16 bases between the germline ends. The germline gives CDR1 MNHNS, CDR2 SASEGT. The CDR3 spells CASRLDSVRETQYF. The CDR3 DNA sequence: TGTGCCAGCAGACTGGACAGTGTAAGGGAGACCCAGTACTTC.